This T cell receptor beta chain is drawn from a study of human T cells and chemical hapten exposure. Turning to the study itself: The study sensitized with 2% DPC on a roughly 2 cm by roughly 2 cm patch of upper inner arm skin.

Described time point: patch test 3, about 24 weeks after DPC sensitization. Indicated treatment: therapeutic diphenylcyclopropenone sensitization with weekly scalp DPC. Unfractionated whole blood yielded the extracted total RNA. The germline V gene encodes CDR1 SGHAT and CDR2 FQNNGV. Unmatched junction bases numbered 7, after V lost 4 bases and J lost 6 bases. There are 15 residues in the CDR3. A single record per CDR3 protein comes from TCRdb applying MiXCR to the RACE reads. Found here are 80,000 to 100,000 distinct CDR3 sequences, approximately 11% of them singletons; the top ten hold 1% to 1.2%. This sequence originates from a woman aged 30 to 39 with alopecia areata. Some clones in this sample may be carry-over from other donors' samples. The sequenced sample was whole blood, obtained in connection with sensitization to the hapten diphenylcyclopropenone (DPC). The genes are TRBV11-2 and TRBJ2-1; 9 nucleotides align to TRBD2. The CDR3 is CASSSGTSRVNEQFF. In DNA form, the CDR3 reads TGTGCCAGCAGCTCCGGGACTAGCCGGGTCAATGAGCAGTTCTTC. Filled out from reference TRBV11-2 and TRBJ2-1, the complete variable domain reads EAGVAQSPRYKIIEKRQSVAFWCNPISGHATLYWYQQILGQGPKLLIQFQNNGVVDDSQLPKDRFSAERLKGVDSTLKIQPAKLEDSAVYLCASSSGTSRVNEQFFGPGTRLTVL.